A single sample gave rise to the 20 T cell receptor beta chains below, sequenced in a study of blood T cell repertoires in COVID-19 (TCRdb year 2020). Receptor amplification or capture employed the immunoSEQ multiplex PCR assay. TCRdb re-hosts the immuneACCESS table, in-frame sequences only. Its copies lack some clones; in the studies checked, an unresolved V gene accounts for under half of them, and the cause for the rest is not known. Within this sample are 95,000 to 150,000 clones, with around 87% of them counted one time only. Together, the top ten hold roughly 30% of the sample. The sequenced material came from peripheral blood. All receptors come from a woman aged 70 to 79 with acute or convalescent COVID-19.

J is TRBJ2-7 and V is TRBV11-2; unclear D gene. This CDR3 contains 11 residues. The germline gives CDR1 SGHAT, CDR2 FQNNGV. V was shortened by 5 bases and J by 10 bases, with 12 bases between the two germline ends. The CDR3 bases are TGTGCCAGCAGCCCCCTACGAGATCAGTACTTC. This sequence encodes CASSPLRDQYF.

This chain connects TRBV11-2 to TRBJ2-2; 10 nucleotides line up with TRBD1. This CDR3 has 14 residues. Germline-derived CDR1 and CDR2 are SGHAT and FQNNGV. Germline trimming cut 4 bases from V and 4 bases from J; bases unmatched to any gene: 0. CDR3 in DNA: TGTGCCAGCAGCTGGACAGGGGGCACCGGGGAGCTGTTTTTT. Translated: CASSWTGGTGELFF.

CDR3 sequence: CASSGRSGGASETQYF. DNA of the CDR3: TGTGCCAGCAGTGGACGAAGCGGGGGGGCCTCCGAGACCCAGTACTTC. This sequence joins TRBV2 and TRBJ2-5; TRBD2 agrees at 10 bases. Germline V CDR1 and CDR2: SNHLY, FYNNEI. The V segment lost 4 bases and the J segment 5 bases; nucleotides outside the gene matches: 10. This CDR3 is built from 16 residues.

This clone occurred once. The gene calls are TRBV5-4 and TRBJ2-3; TRBD2 matches at 12 bases. In germline, CDR1 is SGHNT, CDR2 YYREEE (reference sequence). V lost 10 bases and J lost 0; bases outside the gene matches: 12. This CDR3 is built from 17 residues. CDR3 sequence reads: CAVRASGGVLSTDTQYF. The CDR3 DNA reads as TGTGCCGTACGGGCTAGCGGGGGGGTCCTAAGCACAGATACGCAGTATTTT.

The genes are TRBV12-3 or TRBV12-4 and TRBJ1-5; no firm D call. Trimming took off 3 bases at V and 4 bases at J, with 7 bases between the two ends. The CDR3 runs to 13 residues. In nucleotides, the CDR3 is TGTGCCAGCAGTTTTCGGGTGAATCAGCCCCAGCATTTT. It translates to CASSFRVNQPQHF.

This rearrangement joins TRBV2 to TRBJ1-4; perhaps TRBD1 as D (5 bases). The ends were cut back, 5 bases at V and 8 bases at J, with 18 bases in the middle. CDR3 size: 15 residues. The germline CDR1 and CDR2 sequences are SNHLY and FYNNEI. The CDR3 sequence: CASSFQGVSGEKLFF. In nucleotides, the CDR3 is TGTGCCAGCAGTTTTCAGGGAGTAAGCGGGGAAAAACTGTTTTTT.

CDR3 protein: CASSPGLGGYNEQFF. The CDR3 bases are TGTGCCAGCTCACCGGGACTAGGGGGCTACAATGAGCAGTTCTTC. This sequence joins TRBV18 and TRBJ2-1; 8 bases match TRBD2. V lost 3 bases and J lost 3; bases outside the gene matches: 4. This CDR3 contains 15 residues. Germline loops: CDR1 KGHSH, CDR2 LQKENI.

CDR3 region: CASSGHLNTEAFF. DNA of the CDR3: TGTGCCAGCAGCGGACACCTGAACACTGAAGCTTTCTTT. V gene TRBV9 combines with J gene TRBJ1-1, with no clear D. The CDR3 extends over 13 amino acids. In germline, CDR1 is SGDLS, CDR2 YYNGEE. The V and J ends lost 3 bases and 0 bases respectively, with 6 bases between them.

The chain recombines TRBV10-3 with TRBJ2-7; a weak D match, TRBD2 (6 bases). The length of the CDR3 is 12 residues. Germline-derived CDR1 and CDR2 are ENHRY and SYGVKD. V was cut by 2 bases and J by 9 bases, with 11 bases left in between. CDR3 in amino acids: CAISEASARQYF. In DNA, the CDR3 is TGTGCCATCAGTGAGGCTAGCGCACGGCAGTACTTC.

This chain uses TRBV19 with TRBJ1-1; D may be TRBD1 (6 bases). V was shortened by 10 bases and J by 4 bases, with 22 bases between the two germline ends. CDR3 length equals 15 residues. Germline CDR1 LNHDA, CDR2 SQIVND (reference sequence). CDR3 region: CAIRPEGGPATEAFF. In DNA, the CDR3 is TGTGCCATTAGACCGGAGGGGGGGCCGGCCACTGAAGCTTTCTTT.

The chain employs TRBV6-4 and TRBJ1-2, with D hard to call. V gave up 4 bases and J gave up 7 bases, with 16 bases separating them. The CDR3 consists of 14 residues. Per the germline V gene, CDR1 is MRHNA and CDR2 is SNTAGT. The CDR3 loop reads CASSVYAGGGGYTF. CDR3 nucleotides: TGTGCCAGCAGTGTATACGCAGGTGGAGGTGGCTACACCTTC.

The rearrangement links TRBV10-3 to TRBJ2-7; D may be TRBD2 (6 bases). This CDR3 has 10 residues. CDR1 and CDR2 from the germline V gene are ENHRY and SYGVKD. V was trimmed by 10 bases and J by 3 bases, leaving 7 bases between them. CDR3 DNA sequence: TGTGCCAGGGGGGACTACGAGCAGTACTTC. Amino acid sequence: CARGDYEQYF.

The chain recombines TRBV3-1 (or the pseudogene TRBV3-2) with TRBJ1-2; 9 bases fit TRBD1. The germline V gene encodes CDR1 LGHDT and CDR2 YNNKEL (reference sequence). The trim removed 4 bases at V and 7 bases at J, leaving 7 bases unmatched. There are 14 residues in the CDR3. CDR3 coding DNA: TGTGCCAGCAGCCTGGGACAGGGCGAGATTGGCTACACCTTC. Amino acids: CASSLGQGEIGYTF.

The chain's CDR3 is CASSLRGTGELFF. CDR3 DNA: TGTGCCAGCAGCCTAAGAGGCACCGGGGAGCTGTTTTTT. The chain employs TRBV3-1 (or the pseudogene TRBV3-2) and TRBJ2-2; D is unclear. V lost 4 bases, J lost 4 bases, and 7 bases lay in between. Germline lookup yields CDR1 LGHDT and CDR2 YNNKEL (reference sequence). CDR3 length: 13 residues.

The chain combines TRBV6-1 with TRBJ1-5; TRBD1 matches 7 bases. The germline V gene encodes CDR1 MNHNS and CDR2 SASEGT. Trimming cost V 3 bases and J 1 base; bases outside gene matches: 18. The CDR3 has 20 amino acids. The DNA for the CDR3 is TGTGCCAGCAGTGATCCCCGCCCGGGACAGTCCTATTTCAGCAATCAGCCCCAGCATTTT. This codes for CASSDPRPGQSYFSNQPQHF.

The rearrangement links TRBV7-3 to TRBJ1-2; the match to TRBD1 covers 9 bases. The V and J ends lost 4 bases and 8 bases, in that order; junction bases with no gene match: 8. The length of the CDR3 is 14 residues. Germline V CDR1 and CDR2: SGHTA, FQGTGA. Written as DNA, the CDR3 is TGTGCCAGCAGCTCTACAGGGGGCAATACCGGCTACACCTTC. This gives the protein CASSSTGGNTGYTF.

This clone was detected only a few times. The V and J genes are TRBV11-2 and TRBJ1-1; 7 bases line up with TRBD1. Germline-derived CDR1 and CDR2 are SGHAT and FQNNGV. The CDR3 is 19 residues long. J was trimmed by 0 bases and V by 2 bases; bases with no gene match: 15. The CDR3: CASSLHNLKIQGMNTEAFF. In DNA, the CDR3 is TGTGCCAGCAGCTTACACAACCTTAAAATACAGGGGATGAACACTGAAGCTTTCTTT.

This clone has just one count. The rearrangement links TRBV2 to TRBJ1-6; 7 nucleotides align to TRBD1. V gave up 6 bases and J gave up 7 bases; unmatched junction bases: 3. The CDR3 is 13 residues long. Germline loops: CDR1 SNHLY, CDR2 FYNNEI. CDR3 protein: CASSEQGNSPLHF. CDR3 bases: TGTGCCAGCAGCGAACAGGGGAATTCACCCCTCCACTTT. Complete variable domain (other parts from reference TRBV2 and TRBJ1-6): EPEVTQTPSHQVTQMGQEVILRCVPISNHLYFYWYRQILGQKVEFLVSFYNNEISEKSEIFDDQFSVERPDGSNFTLKIRSTKLEDSAMYFCASSEQGNSPLHFGNGTRLTVT.

V usage is TRBV4-2 and J usage is TRBJ2-1, with 10 bases aligning to TRBD2. Germline-derived CDR1 and CDR2 are LGHNA and YNFKEQ. The CDR3 sequence is 17 residues long. V lost 0 bases to trimming and J lost 4 bases; unmatched junction nucleotides: 6. In DNA, the CDR3 is TGTGCCAGCAGCCAAGATCAGGGAGCGGGGGGGTACAATGAGCAGTTCTTC. As protein: CASSQDQGAGGYNEQFF.

The chain's CDR3 is CSARLANEQFF. In DNA, the CDR3 is TGCAGTGCTAGGTTAGCTAATGAGCAGTTCTTC. The gene calls are TRBV20-1 and TRBJ2-1; D uncertain. Looked up from germline, CDR1 is DFQATT and CDR2 is SNEGSKA (reference sequence). V shed 3 bases and J shed 7 bases, with 7 bases lying between them. The CDR3 totals 11 residues.